The next 5 T cell receptor beta chains were all read from a single sample in a study of blood T cell repertoires in COVID-19. The repertoire was sequenced with immunoSEQ multiplex PCR; TCRdb's copy has only in-frame clones and lacks some. The sample shows about 300,000 clones, 65% to 85% of them seen only once. Sequenced sample: peripheral blood. The receptors were gathered from a human donor with COVID-19, enrolled during active disease. The donor label of this sample is uncertain.

This clone was detected only a few times. This chain links TRBV16 with TRBJ1-5; perhaps TRBD1 as D (5 bases). Trimming removed 0 bases at V and 7 bases at J, with 13 bases between. The CDR3 is made up of 15 amino acids. Germline CDR1 is KGHSY and CDR2 is FQNENV. CDR3: CASSQSSGSGQPQHF. The CDR3 region has the DNA TGTGCCAGCAGCCAATCATCAGGGTCAGGGCAGCCCCAGCATTTT.

V gene TRBV6-6 combines with J gene TRBJ2-1; 8 nucleotides line up with TRBD1. Germline CDR1 is MNHNY and CDR2 is SVGAGI (reference sequence). The CDR3 consists of 16 residues. With 2 bases clipped from V and 7 bases from J, the junction kept 10 bases outside the gene matches. CDR3 in DNA: TGTGCCAGCAGTTACCCCCGGGAACAGGGGGATAATGAGCAGTTCTTC. Its protein product is CASSYPREQGDNEQFF.

The chain employs TRBV30 and TRBJ2-1, with D maybe TRBD2 (5 bases). Germline loops: CDR1 GTSNPN, CDR2 SVGIG (reference sequence). The length of the CDR3 is 13 residues. Trimming left V 2 bases short and J 8 bases short, with 13 bases between. The CDR3, as DNA: TGTGCCTGGAGTCCTAGAGGGTACGATGAGCAGTTCTTC. Translating it yields CAWSPRGYDEQFF.

DNA of the CDR3: TGCAGTGCTTACCAGGATTATGGCTACACCTTC. It yields the protein CSAYQDYGYTF. J is TRBJ1-2 and V is TRBV20-1; D is ambiguous. Germline CDR1 is DFQATT and CDR2 is SNEGSKA (reference sequence). Between the trimmed V and J ends, which lost 5 bases and 5 bases, there was a span of 9 bases. The CDR3 totals 11 residues.

V gene TRBV5-8 combines with J gene TRBJ1-4; maybe TRBD1 (5 bases). The CDR3 has 14 residues. Germline V gene sequence: CDR1 SGHTS, CDR2 YDEGEE. Trimming cost V 0 bases and J 7 bases, with 10 bases left between them. CDR3 sequence: CASSLARAIEKLFF. The CDR3 bases are TGTGCCAGCAGCTTGGCCAGGGCAATTGAAAAACTGTTTTTT.